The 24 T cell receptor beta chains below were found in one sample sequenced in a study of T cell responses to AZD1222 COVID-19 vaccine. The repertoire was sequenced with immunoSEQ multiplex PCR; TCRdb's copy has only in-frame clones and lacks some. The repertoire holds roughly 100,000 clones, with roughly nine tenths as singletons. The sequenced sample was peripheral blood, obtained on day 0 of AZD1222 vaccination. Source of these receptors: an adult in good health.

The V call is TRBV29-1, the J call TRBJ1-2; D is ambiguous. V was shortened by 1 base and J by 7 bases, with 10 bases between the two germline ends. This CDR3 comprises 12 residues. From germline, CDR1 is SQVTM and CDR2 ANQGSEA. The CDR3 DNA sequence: TGCAGCGTTGAAGGGCCTTCCGGTGGCTACACCTTC. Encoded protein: CSVEGPSGGYTF. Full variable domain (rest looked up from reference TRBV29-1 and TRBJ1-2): SAVISQKPSRDICQRGTSLTIQCQVDSQVTMMFWYRQQPGQSLTLIATANQGSEATYESGFVIDKFPISRPNLTFSTLTVSNMSPEDSSIYLCSVEGPSGGYTFGSGTRLTVV.

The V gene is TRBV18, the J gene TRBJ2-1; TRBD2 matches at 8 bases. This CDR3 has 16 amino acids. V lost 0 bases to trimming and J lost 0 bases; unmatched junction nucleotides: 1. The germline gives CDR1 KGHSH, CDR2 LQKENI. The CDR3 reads CASSPPSGDSYNEQFF. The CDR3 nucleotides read TGTGCCAGCTCACCACCTAGCGGGGACTCCTACAATGAGCAGTTCTTC.

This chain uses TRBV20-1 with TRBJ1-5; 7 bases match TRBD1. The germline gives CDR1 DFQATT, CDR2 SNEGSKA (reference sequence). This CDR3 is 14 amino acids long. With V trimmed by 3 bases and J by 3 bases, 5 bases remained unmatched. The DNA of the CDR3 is TGCAGTGCTAGTACAGGGGATTTCAATCAGCCCCAGCATTTT. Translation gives CSASTGDFNQPQHF.

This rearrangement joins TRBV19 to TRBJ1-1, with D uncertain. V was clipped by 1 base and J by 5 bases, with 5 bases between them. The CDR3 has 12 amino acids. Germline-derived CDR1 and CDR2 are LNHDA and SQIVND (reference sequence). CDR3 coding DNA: TGTGCCAGTAGTATAGGGTCTACTGAAGCTTTCTTT. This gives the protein CASSIGSTEAFF.

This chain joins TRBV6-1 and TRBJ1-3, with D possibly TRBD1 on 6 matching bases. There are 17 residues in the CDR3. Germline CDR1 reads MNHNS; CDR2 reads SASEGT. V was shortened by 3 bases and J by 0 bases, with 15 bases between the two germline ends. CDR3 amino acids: CASSDSPGHISGNTIYF. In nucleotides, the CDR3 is TGTGCCAGCAGTGATTCCCCGGGACACATCTCTGGAAACACCATATATTTT.

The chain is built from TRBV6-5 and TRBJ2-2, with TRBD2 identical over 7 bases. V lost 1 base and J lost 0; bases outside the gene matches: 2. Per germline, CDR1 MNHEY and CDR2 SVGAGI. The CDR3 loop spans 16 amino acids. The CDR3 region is CASSYFAGANTGELFF. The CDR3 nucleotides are TGTGCCAGCAGTTACTTTGCGGGGGCGAACACCGGGGAGCTGTTTTTT.

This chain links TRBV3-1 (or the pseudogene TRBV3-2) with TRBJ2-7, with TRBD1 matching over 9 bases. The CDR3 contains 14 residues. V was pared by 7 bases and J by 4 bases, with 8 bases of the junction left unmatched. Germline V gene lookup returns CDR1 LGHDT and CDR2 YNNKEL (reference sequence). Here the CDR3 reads CASTPGTGMYEQYF. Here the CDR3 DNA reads TGTGCCAGCACCCCCGGGACAGGGATGTACGAGCAGTACTTC.

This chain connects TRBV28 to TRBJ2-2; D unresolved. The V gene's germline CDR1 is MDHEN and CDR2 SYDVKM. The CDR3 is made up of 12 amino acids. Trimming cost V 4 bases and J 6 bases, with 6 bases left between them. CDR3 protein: CASSSLAGELFF. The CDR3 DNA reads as TGTGCCAGCAGTTCTCTGGCCGGGGAGCTGTTTTTT. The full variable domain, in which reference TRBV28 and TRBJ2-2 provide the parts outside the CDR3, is DVKVTQSSRYLVKRTGEKVFLECVQDMDHENMFWYRQDPGLGLRLIYFSYDVKMKEKGDIPEGYSVSREKKERFSLILESASTNQTSMYLCASSSLAGELFFGEGSRLTVL.

CDR3 loop: CASSPRTSGGGGETQYF. DNA for the CDR3: TGTGCCAGCAGCCCTCGGACTAGCGGGGGCGGTGGCGAGACCCAGTACTTC. The V call is TRBV2, the J call TRBJ2-5, with 13 bases fitting TRBD2. V trimming: 6 bases; J trimming: 5 bases; junction bases outside the gene matches: 12. Germline V CDR1 and CDR2: SNHLY, FYNNEI. The CDR3 is 17 residues long.

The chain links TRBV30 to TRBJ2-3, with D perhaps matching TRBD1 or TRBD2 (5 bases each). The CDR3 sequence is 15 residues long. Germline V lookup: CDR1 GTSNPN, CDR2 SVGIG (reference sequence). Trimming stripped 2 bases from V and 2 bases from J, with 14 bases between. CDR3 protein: CAWSTPGLDTDTQYF. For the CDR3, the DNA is TGTGCCTGGAGTACCCCGGGGCTCGACACAGATACGCAGTATTTT.

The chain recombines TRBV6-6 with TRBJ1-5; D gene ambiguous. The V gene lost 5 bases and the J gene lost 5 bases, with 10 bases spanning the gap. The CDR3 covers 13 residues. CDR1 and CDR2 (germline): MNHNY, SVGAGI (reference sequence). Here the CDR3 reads CASSGVSHQPQHF. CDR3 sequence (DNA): TGTGCCAGCAGTGGGGTGAGTCATCAGCCCCAGCATTTT.

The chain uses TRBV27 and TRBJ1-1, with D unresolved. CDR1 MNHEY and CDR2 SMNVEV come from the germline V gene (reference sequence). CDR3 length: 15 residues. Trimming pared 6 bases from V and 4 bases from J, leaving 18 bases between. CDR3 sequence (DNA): TGTGCCAGCAGATATGCGGCTACCAAACCCACTGAAGCTTTCTTT. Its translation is CASRYAATKPTEAFF.

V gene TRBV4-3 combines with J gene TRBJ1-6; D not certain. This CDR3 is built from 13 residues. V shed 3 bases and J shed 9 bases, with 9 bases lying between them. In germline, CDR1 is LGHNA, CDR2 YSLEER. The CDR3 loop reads CASSQKAGSPLHF. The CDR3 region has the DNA TGCGCCAGCAGCCAGAAAGCCGGTTCACCCCTCCACTTT.

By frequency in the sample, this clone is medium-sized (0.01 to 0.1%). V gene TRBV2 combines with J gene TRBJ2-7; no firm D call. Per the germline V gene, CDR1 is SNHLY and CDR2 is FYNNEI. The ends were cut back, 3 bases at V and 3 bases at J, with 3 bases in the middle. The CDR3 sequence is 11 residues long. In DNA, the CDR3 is TGTGCCAGCAGTGAGGTCTACGAGCAGTACTTC. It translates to CASSEVYEQYF. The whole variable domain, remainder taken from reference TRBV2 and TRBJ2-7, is EPEVTQTPSHQVTQMGQEVILRCVPISNHLYFYWYRQILGQKVEFLVSFYNNEISEKSEIFDDQFSVERPDGSNFTLKIRSTKLEDSAMYFCASSEVYEQYFGPGTRLTVT.

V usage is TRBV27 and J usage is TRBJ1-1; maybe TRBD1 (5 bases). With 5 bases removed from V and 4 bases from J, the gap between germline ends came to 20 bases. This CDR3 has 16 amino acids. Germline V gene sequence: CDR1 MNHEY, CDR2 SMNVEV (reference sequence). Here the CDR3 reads CASSPFGLGVPTEAFF. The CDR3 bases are TGTGCCAGCAGTCCTTTTGGCCTGGGGGTCCCCACTGAAGCTTTCTTT.

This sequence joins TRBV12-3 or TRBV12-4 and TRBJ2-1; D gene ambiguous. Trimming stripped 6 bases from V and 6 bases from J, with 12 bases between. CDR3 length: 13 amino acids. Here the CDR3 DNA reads TGTGCCAGCAGGGTACACCAGTTCAATGAGCAGTTCTTC. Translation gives CASRVHQFNEQFF.

The CDR3 DNA is TGTGCCTGGAGCGGAGGGGGTGGCTACACCTTC. Its translation is CAWSGGGGYTF. The gene calls are TRBV30 and TRBJ1-2; weak D call: TRBD1 (6 bases). Germline V lookup: CDR1 GTSNPN, CDR2 SVGIG (reference sequence). V lost 3 bases and J lost 7, with 9 bases in between. CDR3 size: 11 residues.

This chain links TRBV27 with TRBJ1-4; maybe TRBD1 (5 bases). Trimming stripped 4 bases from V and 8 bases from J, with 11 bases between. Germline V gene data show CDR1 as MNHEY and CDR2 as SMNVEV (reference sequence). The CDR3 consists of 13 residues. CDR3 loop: CASSSGGGEKLFF. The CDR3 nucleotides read TGTGCCAGCAGTTCCGGGGGTGGAGAAAAACTGTTTTTT.

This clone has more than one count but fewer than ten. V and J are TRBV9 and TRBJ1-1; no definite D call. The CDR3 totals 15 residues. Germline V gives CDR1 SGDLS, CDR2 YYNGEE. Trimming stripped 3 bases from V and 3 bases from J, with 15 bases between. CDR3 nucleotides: TGTGCCAGCAGCGCGCGAAGGATGAGTGACACTGAAGCTTTCTTT. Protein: CASSARRMSDTEAFF.

The CDR3 DNA reads as TGTGCCAGCAGCGTCGGACCCAGCCCAGATACGCAGTATTTT. The encoded protein is CASSVGPSPDTQYF. The chain couples TRBV7-9 to TRBJ2-3, with D unresolved. The CDR3 contains 14 residues. Trimming took off 5 bases at V and 4 bases at J, with 13 bases between the two ends. The germline gives CDR1 SEHNR, CDR2 FQNEAQ (reference sequence).

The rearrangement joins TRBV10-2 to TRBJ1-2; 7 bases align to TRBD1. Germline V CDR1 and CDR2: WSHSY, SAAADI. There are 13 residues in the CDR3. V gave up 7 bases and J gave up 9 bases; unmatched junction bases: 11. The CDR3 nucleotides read TGCGCCAGCAATCCCCGGGACAGAAGGAGCTACACCTTC. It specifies CASNPRDRRSYTF.

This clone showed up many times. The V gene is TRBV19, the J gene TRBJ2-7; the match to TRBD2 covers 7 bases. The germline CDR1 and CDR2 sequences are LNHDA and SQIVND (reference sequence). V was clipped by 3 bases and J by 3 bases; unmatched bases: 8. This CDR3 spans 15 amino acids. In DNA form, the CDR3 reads TGTGCCAGTAGTATTGACGGGGGGTCCCTCTACGAGCAGTACTTC. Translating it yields CASSIDGGSLYEQYF.

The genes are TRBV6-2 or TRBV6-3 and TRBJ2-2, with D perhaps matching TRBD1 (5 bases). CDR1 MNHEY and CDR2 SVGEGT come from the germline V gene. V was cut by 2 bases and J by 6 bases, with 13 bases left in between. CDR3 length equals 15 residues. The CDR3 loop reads CASSYGSLGAGELFF. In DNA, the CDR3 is TGTGCCAGCAGTTACGGAAGCCTAGGGGCCGGGGAGCTGTTTTTT.

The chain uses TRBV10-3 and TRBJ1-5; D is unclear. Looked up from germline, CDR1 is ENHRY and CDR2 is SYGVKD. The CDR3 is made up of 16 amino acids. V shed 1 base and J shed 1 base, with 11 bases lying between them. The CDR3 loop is CAISEFRGGSNQPQHF. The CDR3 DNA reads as TGTGCCATCAGTGAGTTTCGGGGAGGGAGCAATCAGCCCCAGCATTTT.